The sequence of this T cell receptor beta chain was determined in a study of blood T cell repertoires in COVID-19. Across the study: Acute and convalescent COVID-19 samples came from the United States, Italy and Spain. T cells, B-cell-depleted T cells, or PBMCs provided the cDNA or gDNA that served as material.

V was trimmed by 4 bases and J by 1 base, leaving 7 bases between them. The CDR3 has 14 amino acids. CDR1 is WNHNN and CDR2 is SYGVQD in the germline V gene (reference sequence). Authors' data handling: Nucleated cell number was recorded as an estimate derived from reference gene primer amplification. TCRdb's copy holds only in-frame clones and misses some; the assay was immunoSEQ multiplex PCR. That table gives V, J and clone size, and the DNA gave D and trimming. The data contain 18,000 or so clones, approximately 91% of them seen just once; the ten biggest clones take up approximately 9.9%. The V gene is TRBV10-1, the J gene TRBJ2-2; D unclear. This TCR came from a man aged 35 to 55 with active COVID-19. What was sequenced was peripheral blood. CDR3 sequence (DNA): TGCGCCAGCAGTGTAAGCGTGAACACCGGGGAGCTGTTTTTT. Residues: CASSVSVNTGELFF.